This T cell receptor beta chain was sequenced during a study of cytomegalovirus exposure and HLA in healthy donors (dated by TCRdb to the late 2010s). Context from the whole study: An earlier analysis of some 500 of the donors reported roughly 300 Gb of sequence data and 120 million or so unique TCR beta sequences from roughly 200 million T cells. An early release that covered some 640 HLA-typed donors contained approximately 300 gigabases of sequencing data and tens of millions of unique TCR sequences. Among the approximately 430 genotyped donors, approximately 81% belonged to the genetic ancestry cluster associated with self-reported Caucasian donors. The aim of the study was to test whether cataloging public T cell receptors could identify signatures of past pathogen exposure. The T cell repertoires of 550 to 850 subjects were profiled by immunosequencing and related to cytomegalovirus serostatus. Along with the roughly 670-subject first cohort, a separate validation cohort of approximately 110 different subjects was used. To predict cytomegalovirus infection status, the study combined high-throughput TCR immunosequencing, statistical association of individual TCRs with disease status, and machine learning. A later analysis re-analyzed previously published TCR beta repertoires from 666 donors and added high-resolution HLA genotyping to study TCR occurrence patterns. Rather than drawing on any new phenotypic data, the later analysis identified candidate immune exposures from TCR beta sequences and the way those sequences occurred across donors. To decide whether each TCR beta V gene segment behaved as functional or pseudogenic, an earlier analysis of some 600 of the donors relied on high-throughput TCR beta sequencing. Donor age, sex, ethnicity and CMV serostatus were compiled together with the repertoire data. A later genetic analysis took genome-wide SNP genotypes for about three fifths of the roughly 670 donors and used that subset as a discovery cohort. Every repertoire in the discovery cohort had been generated on one and the same sequencing platform. Both class I and class II loci were covered by HLA typing, at four-digit resolution. Typing coverage varied by locus: roughly 629-640 donors for A, B, C, DRB1 and DQB1; some 520 for DQA1; more than 600 for DPA1; 450 to 480 for DPB1. Roughly 5 DR-DQ haplotypes were treated as single units for association and clustering because of strong linkage in the cohort. Across some 400 genotyped donors of the cohort, an average of 235,054 unique TCR beta nucleotide sequences per donor were sequenced, and about a sixth of those sequences were non-productive.

Library prep was done by the immunoSEQ multiplex PCR assay. A mixture of 60 forward primers for TCR Vbeta segments and 13 reverse primers for TCR Jbeta segments was used in the multiplex PCR. The CDR3 region of rearranged TCR beta genes was amplified from genomic DNA with a multiplex PCR assay. On the Illumina HiSeq System, the amplified TCR beta libraries were sequenced as 87-base-pair reads. The original methods were these. A later analysis counted around 72 million unique TCR beta chains across the 550 to 750 repertoires, and roughly 11 million of these chains were shared by at least two donors. Raw reads were error-corrected and collapsed into unique sequences by a nearest-neighbor algorithm in which closely related sequences were merged to remove PCR and sequencing errors. To assign V, D and J gene segments, CDR3 sequences were aligned to IMGT reference sequences. Each retained sequence needed at least a six-nucleotide match to both a V gene segment and a J gene segment. A rearrangement counted as productive if the CDR3 had no stop codons and remained in frame with V and J, and every other rearrangement counted as non-productive. CDR3 was defined according to IMGT convention as the region running from the second conserved V-encoded cysteine to the conserved J-encoded phenylalanine. The earlier analysis of about 590 of the donors excluded sequences that lacked an unambiguous match to a single V gene segment. In an earlier analysis of several hundred of the donors, a V segment was called functional when productive rearrangements were above 56.7%, and segregating when the standard deviation between donors exceeded 5%. A statistical classification framework was built for diagnosing cytomegalovirus status from the catalog of TCR beta chain sequences. In a later analysis, V and J genes were assigned by comparing TCR nucleotide sequences against IMGT/GENE-DB human TR gene sequences. Using the TCRdist pipeline, a later analysis assigned CDR3 sequences along with most-parsimonious VDJ recombination scenarios. In a later analysis, every TCR beta chain was defined by the combination of its CDR3 amino acid sequence and its V-gene family, and reads without a unique V-gene family were dropped. In a later analysis, around 600 highly shared, low-generation-probability nucleotide sequences were removed to address suspected cross-contamination and a sequencing artifact. A later analysis calculated a clonal expansion index for each public chain from normalized within-repertoire ranks of inferred template counts. A later analysis computed generation probabilities with a VDJ recombination model fitted to out-of-frame rearrangements, and checked the results against IGoR. Hypergeometric tests were used in a later analysis to score TCR-TCR, TCR-HLA and TCR-CMV co-occurrence, with a repertoire-size bias correction applied to the TCR pairs. To estimate false discovery rates, a later analysis permuted the HLA or CMV assignments 20 times. A later analysis grouped co-occurring TCRs with DBSCAN, adding TCRdist sequence similarity when clustering within HLA-allele-positive subsets. For co-occurrence clustering, repertoires with fewer than 30,000 or more than 120,000 public chains were excluded, along with 4 to 6 repertoires with anomalous nucleotide sharing. In TCRdb, the immuneACCESS table is reduced to in-frame sequences with V and J assigned. These tables do not hold every clone; where another copy was compared, an unresolved V gene accounts for under half, and the others remain unexplained. Clone size and the V and J calls come from that table; the DNA yielded D and trimming. The sample yields about 200,000 clones; around 80% were counted once. The ten largest clones add up to around 4% of the sample.

Concerning this clone: The target of this receptor is not known. The sample holds no much larger clone one base away, and base qualities are not on file.

From the cysteine through the phenylalanine, the CDR3 covers 15 amino acids. The CDR3 DNA has 45 bases and is translated from base 1. Looking up the germline V gene yields CDR1 MNHEY and CDR2 SVGAGI. V is trimmed back by 7 bases and J by 1 base, and the junction contains 7 bases that no gene match accounts for. Broader findings and caveats from the paper: In a later analysis, some 18,000 TCR beta sequences were associated with specific HLA alleles at a false discovery rate of 0.05. Most TCR sequences were observed very rarely across donors, whereas some public TCRs were present in many individuals. An association between a missense DCLRE1C variant and V-gene and J-gene trimming of TCR beta chains was found in a later genetic analysis and replicated in an independent cohort. In the study, some 160 TCR beta chains were listed as associated with cytomegalovirus. Presence/absence analyses assumed roughly uniform sequencing depth across donors, an assumption that may not hold. A later analysis reported that several top co-occurrence clusters appeared linked to parvovirus B19, influenza, CMV and Epstein-Barr virus. According to a later analysis, TCR association rates differed among HLA loci, with DRB1 alleles showing the most associated TCRs and HLA-C alleles showing the fewest. In this cohort, only TCR beta chains were sequenced, and detectable features were limited by the absence of alpha or paired-chain data. Correlated functional status among segregating V segments might be attributable to linkage disequilibrium, but an unknown experimental factor could not be ruled out. In a later genetic analysis, fewer N-insertions in productive TCRs were reported among donors in an Asian-associated ancestry cluster than the approximately 710-donor mean. In vitro tests confirmed that a few of the cytomegalovirus-associated TCR beta chains recognize cytomegalovirus antigens. The only immune exposure information available for the cohort was CMV serostatus. Because HLA typing was missing for some donors at each locus, association tests included only the typed subset. Broadly in line with IMGT annotations, most TCR beta V segments showed up in productive rearrangements about 87% or about 30% of the time in an earlier analysis of around 600 of the donors. In a later analysis, most CMV-associated TCR beta chains were found to appear HLA-restricted, with HLA associations seemingly driven largely by CMV exposure. In a later analysis, HLA-associated TCR beta chains showed more clonal expansion and lower generation probabilities than non-associated chains that were equally common. The earlier analysis of 587 of the donors excluded some 15 rarely observed V segments, including chromosome 9 orphons, because counts were too low. The classifier was reported to diagnose cytomegalovirus status with high specificity and sensitivity in both the original cohort and the validation cohort. A further reported finding was that TCR beta sequences accurately predicted the HLA-A and HLA-B alleles for most subjects in the first cohort. The 87-base-pair reads could not distinguish some IMGT-functional V segments, including TRBV6-2 and TRBV6-3, so those segments were excluded. When HLA alleles, especially DR and DQ, strongly co-occurred, TCR associations were difficult to assign to individual alleles. The authors suggested that the approach could potentially be extended to other disease states and immunological phenotypes. A group of highly shared sequence variants was considered likely to be a technical artifact of the sequencing pipeline.

The cohort was made up of roughly 670 healthy bone marrow donors. All cohort members were sampled while nominally healthy, although unrecorded immune exposures were likely present. The donor was CMV seronegative and belonged to the group of 350 or so seronegative cohort members. A peripheral blood sample was collected from each donor, and TCR beta sequencing was performed on peripheral blood mononuclear cells. Genomic DNA extraction from the blood cell samples was performed with the Qiagen DNeasy Blood Extraction Kit. The sample comprised PBMCs. The chain uses TRBV6-5 and TRBJ1-1, and 9 junction bases match TRBD1. The clonotype comes from a male donor in good health and CMV-seronegative. Here the CDR3 is given as CASTIGQGRNTEAFF. Here is the DNA: TGTGCCAGCACCATAGGACAGGGGAGGAACACTGAAGCTTTCTTT.